The T cell receptor beta chain described here comes from a study of cytomegalovirus exposure and HLA in healthy donors. Study at large: As released early, the data held 65 million to 90 million unique TCRs from HLA-typed donors.

Study results and limitations: An analysis was carried out later, and it reportedly showed fewer N-insertions in an Asian-associated ancestry cluster than the roughly 670-donor mean. Some V segments could not be told apart, so they were left out, TRBV6-2 and TRBV6-3 among them. Rarity held for most TCR sequences, but there were some public TCRs that occurred in many donors.

The V segment lost 0 bases and the J segment 9 bases; nucleotides outside the gene matches: 9. CDR1 MNHEY and CDR2 SVGAGI come from the germline V gene. This CDR3 has 16 amino acids. The table lists this clone with a count of one. The antigen is undetermined. The PCR had 60 Vbeta and 13 Jbeta primers. Data came from immunoSEQ multiplex PCR; TCRdb stores just in-frame clones and leaves some out. The sample lists approximately 150,000 clones; 65% to 70% were seen once. Sequencing was done on a sample of PBMCs. The receptor's source is a woman younger than 35 in good health and CMV-seropositive. The J gene is TRBJ1-1, the V gene TRBV6-5, with TRBD1 matching over 11 bases. The CDR3 sequence: CASSYSRTGGSGKAFF. The CDR3, as DNA: TGTGCCAGCAGTTACTCAAGGACAGGGGGCAGCGGGAAAGCTTTCTTT.